Given below is one T cell receptor beta chain in context. CDR3 size: 11 residues. The V and J ends lost 7 bases and 13 bases respectively, with 15 bases between them. Germline-derived CDR1 and CDR2 are SGHKS and YYEKEE (reference sequence). Original processing methods: Estimation of nucleated cell counts relied on the amplification of reference gene primers. Sequencing used immunoSEQ multiplex PCR; TCRdb keeps in-frame clones, though not all of them. V, J and clone size derive from that table, while D and trimming were established from the DNA sequence. The sample includes some 28,000 clones, 87% of them seen just once. These data are taken from a study of blood T cell repertoires in COVID-19.

The chain is built from TRBV5-5 and TRBJ2-1; D is unresolved. The sequenced sample consisted of peripheral blood. This TCR was recovered from a human donor in a cohort sampled during active COVID-19. This CDR3 reads CASSGSSGQFF. The DNA for the CDR3 is TGTGCCAGCTCAGGCTCTTCAGGCCAGTTCTTC. Full variable domain (outside the CDR3, taken from reference TRBV5-5 and TRBJ2-1): DAGVTQSPTHLIKTRGQQVTLRCSPISGHKSVSWYQQVLGQGPQFIFQYYEKEERGRGNFPDRFSARQFPNYSSELNVNALLLGDSALYLCASSGSSGQFFGPGTRLTVL.